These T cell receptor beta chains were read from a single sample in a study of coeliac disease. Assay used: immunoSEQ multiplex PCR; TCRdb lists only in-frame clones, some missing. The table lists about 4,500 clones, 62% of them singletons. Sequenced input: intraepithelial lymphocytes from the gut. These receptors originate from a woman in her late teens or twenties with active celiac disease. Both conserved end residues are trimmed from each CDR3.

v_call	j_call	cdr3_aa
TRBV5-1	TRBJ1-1	ASSPQGNTNTEAF
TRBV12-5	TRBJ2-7	ASSMGGPYEQY
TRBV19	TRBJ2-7	ASSWPGQGIYEQY
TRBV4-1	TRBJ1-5	ASSQGIRGDQPQH
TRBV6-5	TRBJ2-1	APAKQF
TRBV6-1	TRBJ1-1	ASSEGKGGSGAF
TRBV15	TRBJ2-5	ATSSGVSEETQY
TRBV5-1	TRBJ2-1	ASSLQDRYNEQF
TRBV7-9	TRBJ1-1	ASSLHPGQPNTEAF
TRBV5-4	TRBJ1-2	ASSQGGNYGYT
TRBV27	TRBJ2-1	ASRLAGGLSYNEQF
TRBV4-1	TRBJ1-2	ASSRDSELLYGYT
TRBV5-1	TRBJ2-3	ASSLDSSTDTQY
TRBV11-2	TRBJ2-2	ASSLGRSNTGELF
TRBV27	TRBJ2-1	ASTDGQGNEQF
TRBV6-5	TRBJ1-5	ASRPGQSIGQPQH